These T cell receptor beta chains were read from a single sample in a study of cytomegalovirus exposure and HLA in healthy donors. Generated by immunoSEQ multiplex PCR, the TCRdb table keeps only in-frame clones and is missing some. The repertoire holds 90,000 to 150,000 clones, with over 70% as singletons. The specimen was PBMCs. The receptors derive from a woman in her late teens or twenties in good health and CMV-seronegative. The CDR3 runs from the conserved cysteine through the conserved F or W. The order of the fields is D gene, J gene, V gene, clone size, CDR3 protein, CDR3 DNA. D genes are given only for firm matches. The listing skips clone size in some rows; elsewhere it reads once, few, many or a size class.

D: TRBD1; J: TRBJ1-2; V: TRBV27; size: .; CDR3: CASSLSGTEGYTF; DNA: TGTGCCAGCAGTTTATCCGGGACAGAGGGCTACACCTTC
D: TRBD1; J: TRBJ1-1; V: TRBV19; size: .; CDR3: CATTRDRGLLTEAFF; DNA: TGTGCGACTACTAGGGACAGGGGGCTTTTAACTGAAGCTTTCTTT
D: .; J: TRBJ2-5; V: TRBV7-9; size: .; CDR3: CSSSLIPWVLASTQETQYF; DNA: TGTTCCAGCAGCTTAATCCCCTGGGTCCTAGCGAGCACCCAAGAGACCCAGTACTTC
D: .; J: TRBJ1-2; V: TRBV5-4; size: .; CDR3: CASSLGGYYGYTF; DNA: TGTGCCAGCAGCTTGGGGGGCTATTATGGCTACACCTTC
D: TRBD2; J: TRBJ2-5; V: TRBV6-1; size: .; CDR3: CASSFRLARETQYF; DNA: TGTGCCAGCAGTTTCCGACTAGCGCGAGAGACCCAGTACTTC
D: TRBD2; J: TRBJ2-1; V: TRBV7-3; size: .; CDR3: CASSFLSGGASEQFF; DNA: TGTGCCAGCAGCTTCCTGAGCGGGGGGGCCTCTGAGCAGTTCTTC
D: TRBD1; J: TRBJ2-7; V: TRBV18; size: .; CDR3: CASSPPGQGSYEQYF; DNA: TGTGCCAGCTCACCCCCGGGACAGGGCTCCTACGAGCAGTACTTC
D: .; J: TRBJ1-1; V: TRBV4-2; size: .; CDR3: CASSQTASTGNTEAFF; DNA: TGTGCCAGCAGCCAAACGGCCTCGACAGGGAACACTGAAGCTTTCTTT
D: TRBD1; J: TRBJ2-7; V: TRBV2; size: once; CDR3: CASVRDRVGEQYF; DNA: TGTGCCAGCGTCCGGGACAGGGTGGGCGAGCAGTACTTC
D: TRBD2; J: TRBJ2-1; V: TRBV27; size: .; CDR3: CASSFSSGRGDEQFF; DNA: TGTGCCAGCAGTTTCTCCAGCGGGAGGGGGGATGAGCAGTTCTTC
D: TRBD2; J: TRBJ2-5; V: TRBV25-1; size: few; CDR3: CASSEELATETQYF; DNA: TGTGCCAGCAGTGAAGAACTAGCGACAGAGACCCAGTACTTC
D: TRBD1; J: TRBJ2-7; V: TRBV5-1; size: .; CDR3: CASSLVAGTGFYEQYF; DNA: TGCGCCAGCAGCTTGGTCGCGGGGACAGGTTTCTACGAGCAGTACTTC
D: TRBD2; J: TRBJ2-3; V: TRBV29-1; size: .; CDR3: CSELLAGTDTQYF; DNA: TGCAGCGAGCTACTAGCGGGCACAGATACGCAGTATTTT
D: .; J: TRBJ2-7; V: TRBV5-8; size: .; CDR3: CASSSNFLTAQYF; DNA: TGTGCCAGCAGCTCTAATTTTCTGACAGCCCAGTACTTC
D: .; J: TRBJ1-5; V: TRBV30; size: once; CDR3: CAWTPRGERGQPQHF; DNA: TGTGCCTGGACCCCCCGGGGGGAGAGGGGTCAGCCCCAGCATTTT